This passage covers 30 T cell receptor beta chains from one sample sequenced in a study of patients and donors after allogeneic stem cell transplantation. TCRdb fed the RT-PCR reads into MiXCR, producing one record per CDR3 protein. The sample records about 230,000 distinct CDR3 sequences, less than 15% being singletons. Material: blood, either unsorted or a sorted T cell fraction (not recorded which). All receptors derive from a human donor who was either an allogeneic HSCT recipient or a stem cell or donor lymphocyte infusion donor (not recorded which). It is not recorded whose cells these are; they may come from a transplant donor.

The J gene is TRBJ2-1, the V gene TRBV5-1, with unresolved D. The V and J ends lost 4 bases and 6 bases respectively, with 14 bases between them. The germline V gene encodes CDR1 SGHRS and CDR2 YFSETQ. The length of the CDR3 is 14 residues. The CDR3 DNA is TGCGCCAGCAGCACATACCAGCTGGGCAATGAGCAGTTCTTC. Its protein product is CASSTYQLGNEQFF.

Only a few counts were recorded for this clonotype. The rearrangement uses TRBV2 and TRBJ2-1, with 10 nucleotides matching TRBD2. The germline gives CDR1 SNHLY, CDR2 FYNNEI. Trimming took 7 bases from V and 3 from J; bases not matched to a gene: 0. CDR3 length: 13 amino acids. This chain's CDR3 is CASIAGGYNEQFF. DNA for the CDR3: TGTGCCAGCATAGCGGGAGGCTACAATGAGCAGTTCTTC.

The chain has TRBV7-2 and TRBJ2-2; D is perhaps TRBD1 or TRBD2 (5 bases each). The V gene lost 4 bases and the J gene lost 4 bases, with 16 bases spanning the gap. This CDR3 has 16 residues. Germline V gene lookup returns CDR1 SGHTA and CDR2 FQGNSA. CDR3 sequence: CASSSLPRGSTGELFF. The CDR3 nucleotides are TGTGCCAGCAGCTCCCTCCCGAGGGGAAGCACCGGGGAGCTGTTTTTT.

This clonotype was detected ten times or more. V is TRBV5-1 and J is TRBJ1-2, with TRBD1 matching 10 bases. V trimming: 5 bases; J trimming: 7 bases; junction bases outside the gene matches: 8. The CDR3 is 14 amino acids. Looked up from germline, CDR1 is SGHRS and CDR2 is YFSETQ. CDR3 DNA sequence: TGCGCCAGCAGTTTCAATGACAGGGGGCTTGGCTACACCTTC. It yields the protein CASSFNDRGLGYTF.

This clonotype was seen at least ten times. The V and J genes are TRBV2 and TRBJ1-5; D remains ambiguous. The CDR3 runs to 16 residues. Germline CDR1 reads SNHLY; CDR2 reads FYNNEI. Trimming pared 4 bases from V and 1 base from J, leaving 14 bases between. The CDR3 bases are TGTGCCAGCAGTGGAGGGAGGGCAGCAAGCAATCAGCCCCAGCATTTT. It translates to CASSGGRAASNQPQHF. The full variable domain, rest sourced from reference TRBV2 and TRBJ1-5, is EPEVTQTPSHQVTQMGQEVILRCVPISNHLYFYWYRQILGQKVEFLVSFYNNEISEKSEIFDDQFSVERPDGSNFTLKIRSTKLEDSAMYFCASSGGRAASNQPQHFGDGTRLSIL.

This clonotype was picked up a small number of times. The chain employs TRBV7-2 and TRBJ1-1; no firm D call. There are 14 residues in the CDR3. V was shortened by 5 bases and J by 6 bases, with 16 bases between the two germline ends. The germline V gene has CDR1 SGHTA and CDR2 FQGNSA. For the CDR3, the DNA is TGTGCCAGCAGCGAGACTATCGGTATCCCTGAAGCTTTCTTT. This sequence encodes CASSETIGIPEAFF.

This clonotype was picked up many times. The chain couples TRBV5-1 to TRBJ2-7; 10 bases agree with TRBD2. Germline V gene lookup returns CDR1 SGHRS and CDR2 YFSETQ. The CDR3 is 14 amino acids. After removal of 4 bases from V and 6 bases from J, the junction contained 7 bases not matched to a gene. The DNA of the CDR3 is TGCGCCAGCAGCGTGTCTAGCGGGAGTCCCGAGCAGTACTTC. Translating gives CASSVSSGSPEQYF.

This clonotype has ten or more counts. The rearrangement links TRBV12-3 or TRBV12-4 to TRBJ2-5; D unresolved. The CDR3 is 13 residues long. Trimming removed 5 bases at V and 4 bases at J, with 11 bases between. CDR3: CASSRRVGETQYF. CDR3 nucleotide sequence: TGTGCCAGCAGTCGTCGGGTAGGAGAGACCCAGTACTTC.

The J gene is TRBJ2-7, the V gene TRBV19, with TRBD1 matching over 8 bases. The CDR3 length is 13 residues. After removal of 8 bases from V and 2 bases from J, the junction contained 5 bases not matched to a gene. The germline V gene has CDR1 LNHDA and CDR2 SQIVND (reference sequence). The CDR3: CASADRVAYEQYF. The CDR3, as DNA: TGTGCCAGTGCGGACAGGGTGGCCTACGAGCAGTACTTC.

This clonotype appeared a few times. This chain uses TRBV6-2 or TRBV6-3 with TRBJ1-1; D ambiguous. Looked up from germline, CDR1 is MNHEY and CDR2 is SVGEGT. Between the trimmed V and J ends, which lost 7 bases and 5 bases, there was a span of 14 bases. This CDR3 is 13 amino acids long. CDR3 region: CASTRIRRTEAFF. For the CDR3, the DNA is TGTGCCAGCACCAGAATACGAAGAACTGAAGCTTTCTTT.

This clonotype was picked up a small number of times. The rearrangement joins TRBV24-1 to TRBJ2-1, with D hard to call. V shed 7 bases and J shed 7 bases, with 16 bases lying between them. Germline lookup yields CDR1 KGHDR and CDR2 SFDVKD. CDR3 length equals 14 residues. CDR3 nucleotide sequence: TGTGCCACCAGCGCGGACCCGATAATGAATGAGCAGTTCTTC. Protein sequence: CATSADPIMNEQFF.

Ten or more counts support this clonotype. The V gene is TRBV12-3 or TRBV12-4, the J gene TRBJ1-1; D is unresolved. This CDR3 comprises 14 residues. V lost 6 bases and J 5 bases, leaving 16 bases between the germline ends. The CDR3 DNA reads TGTGCCAGCAGCCCCCTCCGGGAGAATACTGAAGCTTTCTTT. Encoded protein: CASSPLRENTEAFF.

The table lists this clonotype with many counts. J is TRBJ1-1 and V is TRBV20-1; D gene unclear. This CDR3 is 13 amino acids long. From germline, CDR1 is DFQATT and CDR2 SNEGSKA (reference sequence). Trimming took 6 bases from V and 2 from J, leaving 13 bases between them. For the CDR3, the DNA is TGCAGTGCCTACGGGCGGAGTAACACTGAAGCTTTCTTT. Its protein product is CSAYGRSNTEAFF.

This clonotype was picked up many times. V is TRBV6-5 and J is TRBJ2-7, with no clear D. The V and J ends lost 2 bases and 2 bases respectively, with 10 bases between them. Germline CDR1 MNHEY, CDR2 SVGAGI. CDR3 size: 14 residues. DNA of the CDR3: TGTGCCAGCAGTTACCCGGGTAGGGCCTACGAGCAGTACTTC. Its protein is CASSYPGRAYEQYF.

The rearrangement links TRBV7-2 to TRBJ2-5, with a weak D call TRBD1 (6 bases). Trimming left V 0 bases short and J 0 bases short, with 14 bases between. The V gene's germline CDR1 is SGHTA and CDR2 FQGNSA. The CDR3 has 17 residues. The CDR3 loop reads CASSLASRGPYQETQYF. DNA of the CDR3: TGTGCCAGCAGCTTAGCTAGCAGGGGCCCGTACCAAGAGACCCAGTACTTC.

The V gene is TRBV7-3, the J gene TRBJ2-4; 8 bases are shared with TRBD1. The CDR3 has 16 residues. V lost 5 bases to trimming and J lost 2 bases; unmatched junction nucleotides: 8. Germline CDR1 is SGHTA and CDR2 is FQGTGA. The CDR3 region is CASSPQGASPKNIQYF. CDR3 coding DNA: TGTGCCAGCAGCCCCCAGGGGGCGTCTCCCAAAAACATTCAGTACTTC.

This clonotype was picked up many times. The chain joins TRBV7-8 to TRBJ2-1, with D possibly being TRBD1 or TRBD2 (5 bases each). The germline gives CDR1 SGHVS, CDR2 FQNEAQ. This CDR3 is 13 amino acids long. V was pared by 1 base and J by 8 bases, with 9 bases between. Here the CDR3 reads CASSLGGKDEQFF. CDR3 in DNA: TGTGCCAGCAGCTTAGGGGGGAAGGATGAGCAGTTCTTC.

This clonotype has a handful of counts. The chain uses TRBV20-1 and TRBJ2-1; D remains ambiguous. The length of the CDR3 is 14 residues. Germline CDR1 DFQATT, CDR2 SNEGSKA (reference sequence). V lost 1 base, J lost 4 bases, and 11 bases lay in between. CDR3 nucleotide sequence: TGCAGTGCTAGAGGGTGGGTGGCGTACAATGAGCAGTTCTTC. It specifies CSARGWVAYNEQFF.

This CDR3 is CASRPIGDVGGYTF. CDR3 bases: TGTGCCAGCAGGCCAATAGGTGATGTTGGCGGCTACACCTTC. The chain joins TRBV3-1 to TRBJ1-2; D call uncertain. Germline V gives CDR1 LGHDT, CDR2 YNNKEL (reference sequence). V was clipped by 6 bases and J by 8 bases, with 19 bases between them. This CDR3 spans 14 amino acids.

V gene TRBV11-2 combines with J gene TRBJ2-1; TRBD2 aligns across 8 bases. This CDR3 has 18 amino acids. Looked up from germline, CDR1 is SGHAT and CDR2 is FQNNGV. Losses at the gene ends were 5 bases for V and 6 bases for J; bases not matched to a gene: 18. DNA of the CDR3: TGTGCCAGCAGCCCCCGACTGAGCGGGAGAGTCGGTGGCAATGAGCAGTTCTTC. As protein: CASSPRLSGRVGGNEQFF.

A word on this clonotype: A much larger clone lies one base from this, so it may be a read error. V and J are TRBV7-2 and TRBJ1-1; D unclear. The CDR3 runs to 14 residues. Germline lookup yields CDR1 SGHTA and CDR2 FQGNSA. The chain's CDR3 is CASSLDNMGFESFF. DNA for the CDR3: TGTGCCAGCAGCTTAGACAACATGGGATTTGAATCTTTCTTT.

This clonotype was found a few times. This chain links TRBV5-1 with TRBJ1-6, with D unclear. Looked up from germline, CDR1 is SGHRS and CDR2 is YFSETQ. Trimming removed 0 bases at V and 10 bases at J, with 14 bases between. This CDR3 is 15 amino acids long. Here the CDR3 reads CASSLVTRPGSPLHF. CDR3 DNA sequence: TGCGCCAGCAGCTTGGTTACACGGCCGGGGTCACCCCTCCACTTT.

This clonotype was recorded at least ten times. The CDR3 DNA reads TGTGCCAGCAGTTACGGGACCGCTAGCAATCAGCCCCAGCATTTT. Translating it yields CASSYGTASNQPQHF. V usage is TRBV6-2 or TRBV6-3 and J usage is TRBJ1-5, with D maybe TRBD1 (5 bases). CDR1 and CDR2 from the germline V gene are MNHEY and SVGEGT. The CDR3 loop spans 15 amino acids. The V end lost 2 bases, the J end lost 0 bases, and 8 bases lay between the germline ends.

This clonotype was seen at least ten times. The chain carries TRBV5-4 and TRBJ2-1, with 8 bases that match TRBD2. Trimming removed 4 bases from V and 6 bases from J; junction bases left unmatched: 3. The CDR3 loop spans 13 amino acids. The germline V gene has CDR1 SGHNT and CDR2 YYREEE (reference sequence). CDR3 DNA: TGTGCCAGCAGCCGGACTAGCTCCAATGAGCAGTTCTTC. It is translated as CASSRTSSNEQFF.

V is TRBV23-1 and J is TRBJ1-5; 8 bases match TRBD1. TRBV23-1 is noted as an ORF with a role that remains uncertain. There are 14 residues in the CDR3. V gave up 3 bases and J gave up 3 bases; unmatched junction bases: 1. The CDR3 coding sequence is TGCGCCAGCAGTCAGGGACAGGACAATCAGCCCCAGCATTTT. Translated, it gives CASSQGQDNQPQHF.

This clonotype was seen ten or more times. This rearrangement joins TRBV14 to TRBJ2-7; D remains ambiguous. CDR3 length: 12 residues. V was pared by 4 bases and J by 1 base, with 5 bases between. The germline V gene encodes CDR1 SGHDN and CDR2 FVKESK. CDR3 loop: CASSPNSYEQYF. The CDR3 bases are TGTGCCAGCAGCCCAAATTCCTACGAGCAGTACTTC.

The rearrangement joins TRBV4-1 to TRBJ1-5; D gene ambiguous. Germline V gene sequence: CDR1 MGHRA, CDR2 YSYEKL. The CDR3 is made up of 16 amino acids. V dropped 5 bases and J dropped 1 base, with 15 bases sitting between them. The chain's CDR3 is CASSGEQGLSNQPQHF. The CDR3 nucleotides read TGCGCCAGCAGCGGGGAGCAAGGGTTAAGCAATCAGCCCCAGCATTTT.

This clonotype has just a few counts. J is TRBJ2-1 and V is TRBV10-3; 9 positions agree with TRBD2. CDR1 and CDR2 from the germline V gene are ENHRY and SYGVKD. The V and J ends lost 10 bases and 3 bases, in that order; junction bases with no gene match: 16. The CDR3 covers 17 residues. The DNA for the CDR3 is TGTGCCACCATCAAACTTTCTAGCGGGAAAAGCTACAATGAGCAGTTCTTC. This translates into CATIKLSSGKSYNEQFF.

The rearrangement uses TRBV3-1 and TRBJ1-1; D is undetermined. The CDR3 is made up of 11 amino acids. V was trimmed by 0 bases and J by 8 bases, leaving 4 bases between them. Per germline, CDR1 LGHDT and CDR2 YNNKEL (reference sequence). The CDR3 protein is CASSQEREAFF. The CDR3 bases are TGTGCCAGCAGCCAAGAGAGAGAAGCTTTCTTT.

This clonotype was detected ten times or more. This chain joins TRBV7-2 and TRBJ2-3; D is possibly TRBD1 or TRBD2 (6 bases each). The CDR3 runs to 15 residues. The germline CDR1 and CDR2 sequences are SGHTA and FQGNSA. Between the trimmed V and J ends, which lost 3 bases and 3 bases, there was a span of 13 bases. The CDR3, as DNA: TGTGCCAGCAGCTTCGGGGGCGTGAAGACAGATACGCAGTATTTT. This codes for CASSFGGVKTDTQYF. Together with reference TRBV7-2 and TRBJ2-3, the CDR3 gives the full variable domain: GAGVSQSPSNKVTEKGKDVELRCDPISGHTALYWYRQSLGQGLEFLIYFQGNSAPDKSGLPSDRFSAERTGGSVSTLTIQRTQQEDSAVYLCASSFGGVKTDTQYFGPGTRLTVL.